Listed below are T cell receptor beta chains from one sample, sequenced in a study of blood T cell repertoires in COVID-19. Clones were sequenced by immunoSEQ multiplex PCR, and TCRdb holds only the in-frame ones, with some missing. Among tens of thousands of clones, roughly 88% were seen once, and the ten largest hold 2.9%. Source material: peripheral blood. These receptors came from a woman of 80 years or more with acute or convalescent COVID-19. Each CDR3 is given with its conserved first and last residue. The order of the fields is J gene, clone size, D gene, V gene, CDR3 protein, CDR3 DNA. The D gene is left open where the match is weak. Not all rows give a size; the values are once, few, many and, for expanded clones, a class.

>TRBJ1-3|-|-|TRBV5-1
CASSLRTEGVGNTIYF
TGCGCCAGCAGCTTGCGGACAGAGGGTGTTGGAAACACCATATATTTT
>TRBJ2-3|once|-|TRBV28
CASSLYQGTQYF
TGTGCCAGCAGTTTATACCAGGGTACGCAGTATTTT
>TRBJ1-6|-|-|TRBV30
CALEETVNSPLHF
TGTGCCTTAGAGGAGACAGTTAATTCACCCCTCCACTTT
>TRBJ1-2|-|TRBD1|TRBV6-5
CASRETGGLDSYTF
TGTGCCAGCAGGGAGACAGGGGGCCTGGATAGCTACACCTTC
>TRBJ2-7|-|-|TRBV7-2
CASSLLASYEQYF
TGTGCCAGCAGCTTACTGGCAAGCTACGAGCAGTACTTC
>TRBJ1-2|-|TRBD1|TRBV4-3
CASSQEGTGAFGYTF
TGCGCCAGCAGCCAAGAAGGGACAGGGGCCTTTGGCTACACCTTC
>TRBJ2-2|-|-|TRBV19
CASGYRDTGELFF
TGTGCCAGTGGCTACAGGGACACCGGGGAGCTGTTTTTT
>TRBJ2-7|-|TRBD1|TRBV10-3
CAISEGTGLGEQYF
TGTGCCATCAGTGAAGGGACAGGCTTAGGCGAGCAGTACTTC
>TRBJ2-7|-|TRBD1|TRBV6-5
CASSTGQGINEQYF
TGTGCCAGCAGTACCGGACAGGGCATAAACGAGCAGTACTTC
>TRBJ2-1|-|TRBD2|TRBV6-5
CASRASGSYNEQFF
TGTGCCAGCAGGGCTAGCGGTTCCTACAATGAGCAGTTCTTC
>TRBJ1-2|-|-|TRBV12-3/TRBV12-4
CASSWDIRGYTF
TGTGCCAGCAGTTGGGACATCCGCGGCTACACCTTC
>TRBJ2-5|-|-|TRBV30
CAWSVRSQETQYF
TGTGCCTGGAGTGTACGGAGCCAAGAGACCCAGTACTTC
>TRBJ2-1|-|-|TRBV5-4
CASSFAGPSYNEQFF
TGTGCCAGCAGCTTCGCGGGGCCCTCCTACAATGAGCAGTTCTTC
>TRBJ2-3|-|-|TRBV27
CASSSPPSGSDTQYF
TGTGCCAGCAGTTCCCCCCCCTCGGGGTCAGATACGCAGTATTTT
>TRBJ2-1|-|-|TRBV24-1
CATSDLVGAPNNEQFF
TGTGCCACCAGTGATTTAGTAGGGGCCCCGAACAATGAGCAGTTCTTC
>TRBJ2-5|-|-|TRBV7-2
CASSPSAGADQYF
TGTGCCAGCAGCCCGTCAGCAGGGGCGGACCAGTACTTC
>TRBJ1-6|once|-|TRBV7-3
CASSSGGAGSPLHF
TGTGCCAGCAGCTCTGGGGGGGCCGGTTCACCCCTCCACTTT
>TRBJ1-4|-|TRBD1|TRBV5-6
CASSLTGAEKLFF
TGTGCCAGCAGCCTAACAGGGGCAGAGAAACTGTTTTTT
>TRBJ2-7|-|TRBD1|TRBV5-1
CASSLGGTGVHEQYF
TGCGCCAGCAGCTTGGGTGGGACAGGGGTCCACGAGCAGTACTTC
>TRBJ2-1|-|TRBD2|TRBV19
CASRPNLAGVLDEQFF
TGTGCCAGTAGACCTAATCTAGCGGGAGTTCTTGATGAGCAGTTCTTC
>TRBJ2-1|-|TRBD1|TRBV5-1
CASTRDSYNEQFF
TGCGCCAGCACCCGGGACAGCTACAATGAGCAGTTCTTC
>TRBJ1-1|once|TRBD1|TRBV5-1
CASSLEPDRVGTEAFF
TGCGCCAGCAGCTTGGAACCCGACAGGGTAGGGACTGAAGCTTTCTTT
>TRBJ1-6|-|-|TRBV15
CATSFWGGSGSPLHF
TGTGCCACCAGCTTCTGGGGAGGGTCAGGTTCACCCCTCCACTTT
>TRBJ2-7|once|TRBD2|TRBV10-3
CATGLASYEQYF
TGTGCCACCGGACTAGCCTCCTACGAGCAGTACTTC
>TRBJ2-7|-|TRBD1|TRBV5-1
CASSLDSDRAHYEQYF
TGCGCCAGCAGCTTGGACTCGGACAGGGCGCACTACGAGCAGTACTTC
>TRBJ1-5|-|-|TRBV19
CASSKLRQANNQPQHF
TGTGCCAGTAGCAAACTTAGACAGGCGAACAATCAGCCCCAGCATTTT
>TRBJ1-2|-|TRBD1|TRBV19
CASNAAGGLYGYTF
TGTGCCAGTAATGCCGCAGGGGGCCTCTATGGCTACACCTTC
>TRBJ1-2|-|TRBD1|TRBV7-9
CASSPGTGERGYTF
TGTGCCAGCAGTCCCGGGACAGGGGAGAGGGGCTACACCTTC
>TRBJ1-2|few|-|TRBV27
CASSQSTQGDGYTF
TGTGCCAGCAGTCAGTCCACCCAGGGTGATGGCTACACCTTC
>TRBJ2-5|-|-|TRBV2
CASGNTAGFQETQYF
TGTGCCAGCGGTAATACGGCGGGCTTCCAAGAGACCCAGTACTTC
>TRBJ1-2|-|TRBD1|TRBV7-9
CASSPHRNRGSYGYTF
TGTGCCAGCAGCCCACATCGGAACAGGGGCTCCTATGGCTACACCTTC
>TRBJ2-2|-|TRBD2|TRBV11-2
CASSSRVAGAPGELFF
TGTGCCAGCAGCTCCCGGGTAGCGGGAGCCCCCGGGGAGCTGTTTTTT
>TRBJ1-2|once|-|TRBV6-2/TRBV6-3
CASSPRGRGNYGYTF
TGTGCCAGCAGTCCCCGGGGCCGGGGGAACTATGGCTACACCTTC
>TRBJ1-1|-|-|TRBV7-3
CASSPTWAVETEAFF
TGTGCCAGCAGCCCTACGTGGGCAGTGGAAACTGAAGCTTTCTTT
>TRBJ1-6|-|TRBD1|TRBV6-2/TRBV6-3
CASSYLSDRANSPLHF
TGTGCCAGCAGTTACCTCTCGGACAGGGCAAATTCACCCCTCCACTTT
>TRBJ1-4|-|TRBD1|TRBV11-2
CASSLGQTREKLFF
TGTGCCAGCAGCTTGGGACAGACGCGAGAAAAACTGTTTTTT
>TRBJ1-5|-|-|TRBV5-5
CASSLARVADNQPQHF
TGTGCCAGCAGCTTGGCCAGGGTGGCGGACAATCAGCCCCAGCATTTT
>TRBJ1-2|-|-|TRBV4-3
CASSQDYSETTNYGYTF
TGCGCCAGCAGCCAAGATTATTCGGAGACTACTAACTATGGCTACACCTTC
>TRBJ2-3|-|-|TRBV4-2
CASSQGAEEGDTQYF
TGTGCCAGCAGCCAAGGAGCGGAGGAGGGAGATACGCAGTATTTT
>TRBJ2-2|few|-|TRBV11-3
CASSLGDINTGELFF
TGTGCCAGCAGCCTAGGGGACATTAACACCGGGGAGCTGTTTTTT
>TRBJ2-5|-|TRBD1|TRBV4-2
CASSQEPGQGETQYF
TGTGCCAGCAGCCAAGAACCGGGACAGGGCGAGACCCAGTACTTC